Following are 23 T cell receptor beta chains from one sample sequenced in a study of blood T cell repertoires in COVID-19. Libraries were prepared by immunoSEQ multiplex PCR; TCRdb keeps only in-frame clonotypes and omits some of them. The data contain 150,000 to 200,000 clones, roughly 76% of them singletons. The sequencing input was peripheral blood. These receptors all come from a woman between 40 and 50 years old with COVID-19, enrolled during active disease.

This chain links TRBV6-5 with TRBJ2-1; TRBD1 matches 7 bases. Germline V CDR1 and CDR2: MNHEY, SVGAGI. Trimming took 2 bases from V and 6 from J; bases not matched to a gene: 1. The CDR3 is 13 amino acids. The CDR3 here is CASSYNRGNEQFF. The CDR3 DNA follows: TGTGCCAGCAGTTACAACAGGGGCAATGAGCAGTTCTTC.

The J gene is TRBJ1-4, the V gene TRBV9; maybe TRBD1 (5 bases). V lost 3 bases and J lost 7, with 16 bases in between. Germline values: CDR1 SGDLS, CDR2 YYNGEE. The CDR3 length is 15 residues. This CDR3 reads CASSALGGKGEKLFF. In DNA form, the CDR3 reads TGTGCCAGCAGCGCACTGGGGGGGAAGGGTGAAAAACTGTTTTTT.

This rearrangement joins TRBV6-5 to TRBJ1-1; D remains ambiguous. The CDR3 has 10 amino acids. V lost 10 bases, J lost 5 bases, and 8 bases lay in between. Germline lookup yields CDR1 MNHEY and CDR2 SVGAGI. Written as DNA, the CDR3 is TGTGCCACAGGAGGGACTGAAGCTTTCTTT. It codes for CATGGTEAFF.

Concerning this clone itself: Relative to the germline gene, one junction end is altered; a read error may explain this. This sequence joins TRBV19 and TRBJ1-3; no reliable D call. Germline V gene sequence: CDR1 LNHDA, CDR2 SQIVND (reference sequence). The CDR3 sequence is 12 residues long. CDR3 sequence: CASSIFGDTIYF. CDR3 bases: TGTGCCAGTAGTATTTTTGGAGACACCATATATTTT.

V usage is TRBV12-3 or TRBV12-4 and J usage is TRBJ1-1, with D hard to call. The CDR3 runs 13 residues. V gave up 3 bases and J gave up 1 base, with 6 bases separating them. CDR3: CASSLSENTEAFF. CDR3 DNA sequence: TGTGCCAGCAGTTTGAGTGAGAACACTGAAGCTTTCTTT.

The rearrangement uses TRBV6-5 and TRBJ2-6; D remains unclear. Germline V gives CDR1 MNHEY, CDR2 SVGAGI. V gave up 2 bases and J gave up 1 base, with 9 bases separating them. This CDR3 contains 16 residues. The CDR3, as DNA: TGTGCCAGCAGTTACGCCGATCAGTCTGGGGCCAACGTCCTGACTTTC. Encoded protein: CASSYADQSGANVLTF.

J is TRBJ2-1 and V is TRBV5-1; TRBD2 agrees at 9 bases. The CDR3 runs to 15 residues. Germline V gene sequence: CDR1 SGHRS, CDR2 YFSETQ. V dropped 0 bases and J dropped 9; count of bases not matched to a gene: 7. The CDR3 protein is CASSLVAGGSGEQFF. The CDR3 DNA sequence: TGCGCCAGCAGCTTGGTTGCGGGAGGGTCTGGTGAGCAGTTCTTC.

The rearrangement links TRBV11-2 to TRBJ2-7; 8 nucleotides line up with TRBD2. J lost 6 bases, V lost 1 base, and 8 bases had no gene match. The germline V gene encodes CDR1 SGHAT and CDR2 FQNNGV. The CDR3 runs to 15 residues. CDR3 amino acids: CASSLAPSGGSEQYF. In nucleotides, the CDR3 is TGTGCCAGCAGCTTAGCCCCAAGCGGGGGCAGCGAGCAGTACTTC.

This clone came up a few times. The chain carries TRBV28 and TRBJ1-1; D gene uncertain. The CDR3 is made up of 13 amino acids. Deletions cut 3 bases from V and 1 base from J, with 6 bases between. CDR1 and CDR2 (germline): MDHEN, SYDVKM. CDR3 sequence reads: CASSFGPNTEAFF. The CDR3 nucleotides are TGTGCCAGCAGTTTCGGTCCGAACACTGAAGCTTTCTTT.

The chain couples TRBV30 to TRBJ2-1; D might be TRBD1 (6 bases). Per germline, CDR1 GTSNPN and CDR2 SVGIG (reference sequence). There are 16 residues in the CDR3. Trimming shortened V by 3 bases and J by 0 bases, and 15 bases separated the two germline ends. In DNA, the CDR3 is TGTGCCTGGAGACCTCAGGGGTCCAGCTCCTACAATGAGCAGTTCTTC. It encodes CAWRPQGSSSYNEQFF.

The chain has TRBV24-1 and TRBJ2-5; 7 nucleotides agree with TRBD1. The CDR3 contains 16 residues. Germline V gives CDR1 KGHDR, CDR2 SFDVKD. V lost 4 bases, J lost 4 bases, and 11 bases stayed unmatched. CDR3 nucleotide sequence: TGTGCCACCAGTGAAGGGACAGCCCACCAGCGAGAGACCCAGTACTTC. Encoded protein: CATSEGTAHQRETQYF.

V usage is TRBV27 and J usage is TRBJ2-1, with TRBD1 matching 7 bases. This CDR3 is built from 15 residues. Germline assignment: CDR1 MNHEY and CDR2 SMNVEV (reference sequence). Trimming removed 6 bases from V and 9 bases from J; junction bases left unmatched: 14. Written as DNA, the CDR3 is TGTGCCAGCAGCCTTGGGCCAGGGGGATATTTTGAGCAGTTCTTC. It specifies CASSLGPGGYFEQFF.

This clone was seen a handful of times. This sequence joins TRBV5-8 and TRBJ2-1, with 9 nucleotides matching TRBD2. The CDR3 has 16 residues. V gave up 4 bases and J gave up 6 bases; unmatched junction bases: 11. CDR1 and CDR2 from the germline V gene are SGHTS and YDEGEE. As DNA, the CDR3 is TGTGCCAGCAGCCCAATACAGCGGGGGGCGGGCAATGAGCAGTTCTTC. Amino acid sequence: CASSPIQRGAGNEQFF. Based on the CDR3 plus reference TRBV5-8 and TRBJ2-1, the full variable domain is EAGVTQSPTHLIKTRGQQATLRCSPISGHTSVYWYQQALGLGLQFLLWYDEGEERNRGNFPPRFSGRQFPNYSSELNVNALELEDSALYLCASSPIQRGAGNEQFFGPGTRLTVL.

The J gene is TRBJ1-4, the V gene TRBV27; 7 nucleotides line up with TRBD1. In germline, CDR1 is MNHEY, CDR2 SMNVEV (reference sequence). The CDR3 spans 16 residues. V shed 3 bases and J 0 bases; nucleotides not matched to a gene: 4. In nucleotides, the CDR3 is TGTGCCAGCAGTTTCTTAACAGGGGCAACTAATGAAAAACTGTTTTTT. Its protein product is CASSFLTGATNEKLFF.

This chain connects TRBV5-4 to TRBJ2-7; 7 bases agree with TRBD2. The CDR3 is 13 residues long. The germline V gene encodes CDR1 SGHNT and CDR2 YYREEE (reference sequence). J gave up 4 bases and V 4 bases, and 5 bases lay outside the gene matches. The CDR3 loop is CASSRDYRYEQYF. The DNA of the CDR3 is TGTGCCAGCAGCCGGGACTACCGATACGAGCAGTACTTC.

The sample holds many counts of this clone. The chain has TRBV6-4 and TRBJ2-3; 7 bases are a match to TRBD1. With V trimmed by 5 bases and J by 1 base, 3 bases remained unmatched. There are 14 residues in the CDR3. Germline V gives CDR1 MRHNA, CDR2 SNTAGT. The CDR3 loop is CASSLQGGTDTQYF. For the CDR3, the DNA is TGTGCCAGCAGTTTGCAGGGGGGCACAGATACGCAGTATTTT.

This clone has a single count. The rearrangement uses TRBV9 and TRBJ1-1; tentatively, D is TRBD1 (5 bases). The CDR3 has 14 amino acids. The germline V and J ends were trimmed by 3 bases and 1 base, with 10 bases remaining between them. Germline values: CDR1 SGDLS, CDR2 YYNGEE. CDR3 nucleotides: TGTGCCAGCAGCGCATCCGGACAGAACACTGAAGCTTTCTTT. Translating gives CASSASGQNTEAFF.

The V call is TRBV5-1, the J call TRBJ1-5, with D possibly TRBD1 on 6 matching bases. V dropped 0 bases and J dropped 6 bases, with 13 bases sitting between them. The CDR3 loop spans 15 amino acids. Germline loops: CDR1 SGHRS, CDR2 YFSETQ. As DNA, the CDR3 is TGCGCCAGCAGCTTGGACAGGGCGGAAGGTCAGCCCCAGCATTTT. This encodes CASSLDRAEGQPQHF.

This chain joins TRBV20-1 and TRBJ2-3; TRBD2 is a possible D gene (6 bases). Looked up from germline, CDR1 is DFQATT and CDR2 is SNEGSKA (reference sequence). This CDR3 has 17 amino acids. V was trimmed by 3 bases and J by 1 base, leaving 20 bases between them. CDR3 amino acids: CSASGPSAPRGTDTQYF. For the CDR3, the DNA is TGCAGTGCTAGTGGGCCTAGCGCCCCTCGGGGCACAGATACGCAGTATTTT.

CDR3 sequence reads: CASSPYGPRTDTQYF. CDR3 coding DNA: TGTGCCAGCTCACCATATGGGCCCCGCACAGATACGCAGTATTTT. The chain combines TRBV18 with TRBJ2-3, with unresolved D. V lost 2 bases and J lost 1, with 10 bases in between. The V gene's germline CDR1 is KGHSH and CDR2 LQKENI. This CDR3 comprises 15 residues.

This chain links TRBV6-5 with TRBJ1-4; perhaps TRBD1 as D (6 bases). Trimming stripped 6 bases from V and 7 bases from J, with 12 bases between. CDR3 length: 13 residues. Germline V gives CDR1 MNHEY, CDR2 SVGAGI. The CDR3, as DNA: TGTGCCAGCAGCAGACAGGACGGTGAAAAACTGTTTTTT. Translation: CASSRQDGEKLFF.

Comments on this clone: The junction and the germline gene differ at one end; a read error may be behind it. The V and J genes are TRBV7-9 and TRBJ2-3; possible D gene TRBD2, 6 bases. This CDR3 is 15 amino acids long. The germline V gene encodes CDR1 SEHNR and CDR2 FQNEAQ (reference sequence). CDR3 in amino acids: CASSLASTSTDTQYF. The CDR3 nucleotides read TGTGCCAGCAGCCTAGCGAGTACTAGCACAGATACGCAGTATTTT.

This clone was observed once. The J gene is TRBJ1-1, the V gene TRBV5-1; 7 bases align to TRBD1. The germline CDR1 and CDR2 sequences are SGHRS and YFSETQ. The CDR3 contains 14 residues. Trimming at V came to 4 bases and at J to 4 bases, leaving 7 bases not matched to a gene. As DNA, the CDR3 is TGCGCCAGCAGCGTTGGACAGGAGCTCACTGAAGCTTTCTTT. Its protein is CASSVGQELTEAFF. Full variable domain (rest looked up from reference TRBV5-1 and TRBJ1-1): KAGVTQTPRYLIKTRGQQVTLSCSPISGHRSVSWYQQTPGQGLQFLFEYFSETQRNKGNFPGRFSGRQFSNSRSEMNVSTLELGDSALYLCASSVGQELTEAFFGQGTRLTVV.